This TCR beta chain was obtained from a study of shared clonotypes between healthy human individuals. The CDR3 length is 14 residues. The germline gives CDR1 MDHEN, CDR2 SYDVKM. The ends were cut back, 2 bases at V and 3 bases at J, with 11 bases in the middle. In the naive CD8 group, cells lacked CD45RO and were positively selected for CCR7, so terminally differentiated effector memory CD45RA+ cells were left out. Clones were read by immunoSEQ multiplex PCR, and TCRdb kept only the in-frame ones, dropping some. This table holds some 2 million clones, over 85% found once. This receptor was taken from a young man in good health. Sequencing was done on a sample of naive CD8+ T cells sorted from blood. The chain is built from TRBV28 and TRBJ2-7, with a weak D call TRBD1 (6 bases). CDR3 in DNA: TGTGCCAGCAGTTTAGCAGGGGAACACTACGAGCAGTACTTC. Translating gives CASSLAGEHYEQYF. Full variable domain (rest looked up from reference TRBV28 and TRBJ2-7): DVKVTQSSRYLVKRTGEKVFLECVQDMDHENMFWYRQDPGLGLRLIYFSYDVKMKEKGDIPEGYSVSREKKERFSLILESASTNQTSMYLCASSLAGEHYEQYFGPGTRLTVT.